This entry is about one TCR beta chain. This CDR3 has 19 amino acids. The data derive from a study of blood T cell repertoires in COVID-19. Study at large: Sources were T cells, B-cell-depleted T cells, or PBMCs; the material itself was cDNA or gDNA.

Using immunoSEQ multiplex PCR, the repertoire was profiled, and TCRdb retains in-frame clones only, with some absent. The sample consists of over 85,000 clones, almost 80% of them appearing once. This chain joins TRBV21-1 and TRBJ1-5; no check of the table's D call, TRBD1, against the DNA was made. TRBV21-1 is listed as a pseudogene. Sequenced input: peripheral blood. The receptor was derived from an elderly woman with active or convalescent COVID-19. DNA of the CDR3: TGTGCCAGCAGCAAAGATTGGGAGACAGGGAAATATAGCAATCAGCCCCAGCATTTT. Translating gives CASSKDWETGKYSNQPQHF.